This entry lists 31 T cell receptor beta chains sequenced from one sample in a study of monozygotic twins with inflammatory bowel disease. With the 5' RACE reads reprocessed, TCRdb shows one record per CDR3 protein and no DNA. The sample table includes 300,000 to 400,000 distinct CDR3 sequences. Sample: blood. The receptors come from a human donor with ulcerative colitis or Crohn's disease, or a healthy co-twin of an affected twin (not recorded which).

The J gene is TRBJ2-2, the V gene TRBV7-2. The V gene's germline CDR1 is SGHTA and CDR2 FQGNSA. The length of the CDR3 is 14 residues. The CDR3 protein is CASSPTVNTGELFF.

V gene TRBV11-2 combines with J gene TRBJ1-1; without DNA, the TCRdb call of TRBD1 cannot be checked. CDR3 length: 16 residues. In germline, CDR1 is SGHAT, CDR2 FQNNGV. CDR3: CASSLGYRAANTEAFF.

The J gene is TRBJ2-1, the V gene TRBV5-1; the TCRdb call, TRBD1, lacks DNA for checking. CDR1 is SGHRS, CDR2 YFSETQ, per germline. CDR3 length equals 15 residues. This chain's CDR3 is CASSLFSTGDNEQFF.

The V gene is TRBV12-3 or TRBV12-4, the J gene TRBJ2-7; absent DNA, TCRdb's TRBD1 call cannot be checked. This CDR3 spans 16 amino acids. CDR3 region: CASSPYPGQGAYEQYF.

The chain carries TRBV30 and TRBJ2-1; the D call of TRBD2 rests on TCRdb alone, since no DNA is present to check it. The germline V gene has CDR1 GTSNPN and CDR2 SVGIG (reference sequence). The CDR3 runs to 16 residues. CDR3 in amino acids: CAWMHPRGAKYNEQFF.

V usage is TRBV5-1 and J usage is TRBJ1-2; without DNA, the TCRdb call of TRBD1 cannot be checked. The CDR3 spans 15 residues. The germline V gene has CDR1 SGHRS and CDR2 YFSETQ. The CDR3 spells CASSPEQGGNRGYTF.

The V call is TRBV27, the J call TRBJ2-3; TCRdb designates TRBD2, a call that cannot be tested without DNA. The CDR3 loop spans 15 amino acids. Germline V gives CDR1 MNHEY, CDR2 SMNVEV (reference sequence). CDR3 sequence reads: CASSRTSGGLGTQYF.

The chain employs TRBV4-3 and TRBJ1-5; TCRdb selects TRBD1, and the lack of DNA leaves this call unchecked. The V gene's germline CDR1 is LGHNA and CDR2 YSLEER. The CDR3 is 16 amino acids. CDR3 region: CASSQDWWGSNQPQHF.

The chain employs TRBV5-1 and TRBJ2-7; TCRdb names TRBD1, which stays unverified in the absence of DNA. The germline CDR1 and CDR2 sequences are SGHRS and YFSETQ. CDR3 length equals 14 residues. The CDR3 loop reads CASSSRQGANEQYF.

The chain couples TRBV2 to TRBJ1-6; lacking DNA, the TRBD1 call made by TCRdb goes unchecked. Germline assignment: CDR1 SNHLY and CDR2 FYNNEI. This CDR3 region has 14 residues. The CDR3 spells CASSDRGSNSPLHF. Drawing the rest from reference TRBV2 and TRBJ1-6, the complete variable domain is EPEVTQTPSHQVTQMGQEVILRCVPISNHLYFYWYRQILGQKVEFLVSFYNNEISEKSEIFDDQFSVERPDGSNFTLKIRSTKLEDSAMYFCASSDRGSNSPLHFGNGTRLTVT.

CDR3 sequence: CATSRGVSPNEQFF. The chain recombines TRBV15 with TRBJ2-1; TCRdb designates TRBD1, a call that cannot be tested without DNA. The CDR3 has 14 residues. Germline V gene sequence: CDR1 LNHNV, CDR2 YYDKDF (reference sequence).

The V gene is TRBV7-2, the J gene TRBJ2-7; TCRdb proposes TRBD2, but this gene call is untestable without DNA. Looked up from germline, CDR1 is SGHTA and CDR2 is FQGNSA. The length of the CDR3 is 15 residues. CDR3 amino acids: CASSLKISAGHEQYF.

V and J are TRBV9 and TRBJ1-2. The CDR3 has 15 amino acids. Germline assignment: CDR1 SGDLS and CDR2 YYNGEE. CDR3 protein: CASSTSLDGLYGYTF.

The CDR3 is CASSQERTNSYEQYF. The V and J genes are TRBV4-1 and TRBJ2-7; absent DNA, TCRdb's TRBD1 call cannot be checked. CDR1 MGHRA and CDR2 YSYEKL come from the germline V gene. The CDR3 is 15 residues long.

The rearrangement links TRBV20-1 to TRBJ1-4; absent DNA, TCRdb's TRBD1 call cannot be checked. This CDR3 comprises 14 residues. The germline V gene encodes CDR1 DFQATT and CDR2 SNEGSKA (reference sequence). This chain's CDR3 is CSASPTGAGEKLFF.

The V call is TRBV11-2, the J call TRBJ1-1; TCRdb reports TRBD1, a call that lacks DNA to check it against. CDR1 and CDR2 (germline): SGHAT, FQNNGV. The CDR3 consists of 18 residues. CDR3 sequence: CASSLDPTGSPSNTEAFF. Full variable domain (remainder filled in from reference TRBV11-2 and TRBJ1-1): EAGVAQSPRYKIIEKRQSVAFWCNPISGHATLYWYQQILGQGPKLLIQFQNNGVVDDSQLPKDRFSAERLKGVDSTLKIQPAKLEDSAVYLCASSLDPTGSPSNTEAFFGQGTRLTVV.

The CDR3 spells CASSLFSGTYEQYF. The rearrangement joins TRBV7-2 to TRBJ2-7; TCRdb returns TRBD1, unconfirmable since there is no DNA. The CDR3 covers 14 residues. Germline V lookup: CDR1 SGHTA, CDR2 FQGNSA.

The genes are TRBV6-1 and TRBJ1-1; the TCRdb D gene call, TRBD1, has no DNA to confirm it. The germline gives CDR1 MNHNS, CDR2 SASEGT. The CDR3 loop spans 16 amino acids. Here the CDR3 reads CASSERPGTGGAEAFF.

This chain connects TRBV30 to TRBJ1-1; TCRdb lists TRBD1, though no DNA is available to test this call. Germline V gene data show CDR1 as GTSNPN and CDR2 as SVGIG (reference sequence). The CDR3 is 16 amino acids. This chain's CDR3 is CASTRSRDRASTEAFF.

The chain couples TRBV10-3 to TRBJ2-1; lacking DNA, the TRBD2 call made by TCRdb goes unchecked. Per germline, CDR1 ENHRY and CDR2 SYGVKD. There are 17 residues in the CDR3. CDR3 region: CAISESPWREGRNEQFF.

This chain connects TRBV30 to TRBJ2-2. In germline, CDR1 is GTSNPN, CDR2 SVGIG (reference sequence). CDR3 length: 13 amino acids. CDR3 sequence reads: CAWTRSNTGELFF.

CDR3 protein: CASALSAANYEQYF. The V gene is TRBV19, the J gene TRBJ2-7; TCRdb outputs TRBD1, but without DNA this stays unchecked. CDR1 is LNHDA and CDR2 is SQIVND in the germline V gene (reference sequence). This CDR3 contains 14 residues.

The genes are TRBV20-1 and TRBJ2-1; no DNA is available, so the TRBD2 call from TCRdb remains unchecked. The CDR3 extends over 14 amino acids. Germline assignment: CDR1 DFQATT and CDR2 SNEGSKA (reference sequence). The CDR3: CSASGLAGVIEQFF.

This chain uses TRBV29-1 with TRBJ1-2. Germline V gene sequence: CDR1 SQVTM, CDR2 ANQGSEA. This CDR3 contains 14 residues. The CDR3 protein is CSVAEGPTNYGYTF. The full variable domain, rest sourced from reference TRBV29-1 and TRBJ1-2, is SAVISQKPSRDICQRGTSLTIQCQVDSQVTMMFWYRQQPGQSLTLIATANQGSEATYESGFVIDKFPISRPNLTFSTLTVSNMSPEDSSIYLCSVAEGPTNYGYTFGSGTRLTVV.

The V gene is TRBV20-1, the J gene TRBJ2-1; the TCRdb D gene call, TRBD2, has no DNA to confirm it. This CDR3 has 16 amino acids. Per the germline V gene, CDR1 is DFQATT and CDR2 is SNEGSKA (reference sequence). CDR3 in amino acids: CSADSEGLAGGLEQFF.

The chain has TRBV5-1 and TRBJ1-6. The CDR3 is 14 residues long. Germline loops: CDR1 SGHRS, CDR2 YFSETQ. The CDR3 here is CASSLAASDSPLHF.

CDR3 in amino acids: CACVGGTEAFF. This rearrangement joins TRBV30 to TRBJ1-1; lacking DNA, the TRBD1 call made by TCRdb goes unchecked. CDR1 and CDR2 from the germline V gene are GTSNPN and SVGIG (reference sequence). This CDR3 has 11 amino acids.

The V gene is TRBV5-1, the J gene TRBJ2-1; the D call from TCRdb, TRBD1, cannot be confirmed without DNA. Germline assignment: CDR1 SGHRS and CDR2 YFSETQ. The CDR3 contains 13 residues. The CDR3 reads CASSSNRGHEQFF.

J is TRBJ2-5 and V is TRBV5-1. Per germline, CDR1 SGHRS and CDR2 YFSETQ. This CDR3 is 11 amino acids long. The CDR3 sequence: CASRNQETQYF.

The chain uses TRBV3-1 and TRBJ2-1; without DNA, the TCRdb call of TRBD2 cannot be checked. Germline loops: CDR1 LGHDT, CDR2 YNNKEL (reference sequence). CDR3 length: 17 amino acids. The chain's CDR3 is CASSQELRAVPYNEQFF.

The J gene is TRBJ2-5, the V gene TRBV11-2. This CDR3 comprises 14 residues. Germline values: CDR1 SGHAT, CDR2 FQNNGV. The CDR3 loop reads CASSFSRSTETQYF.